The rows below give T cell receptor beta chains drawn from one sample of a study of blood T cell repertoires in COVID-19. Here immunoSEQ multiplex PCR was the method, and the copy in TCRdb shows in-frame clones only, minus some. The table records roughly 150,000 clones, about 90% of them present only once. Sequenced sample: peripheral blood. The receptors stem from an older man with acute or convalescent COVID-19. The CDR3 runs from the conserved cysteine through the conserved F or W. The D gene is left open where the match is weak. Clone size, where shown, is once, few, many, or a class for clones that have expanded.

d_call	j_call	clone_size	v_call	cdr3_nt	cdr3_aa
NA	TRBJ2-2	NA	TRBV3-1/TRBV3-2	TGTGCCAGCAGCCAAGATTCGGGGTTCGGGGAGCTGTTTTTT	CASSQDSGFGELFF
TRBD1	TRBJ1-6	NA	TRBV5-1	TGCGCCAGCAGCTCCACCGGGACAGCGAATTCACCCCTCCACTTT	CASSSTGTANSPLHF
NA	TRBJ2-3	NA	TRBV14	TGTGCCAGCAGCCAAGAGCTTGAGACGCAGTATTTT	CASSQELETQYF
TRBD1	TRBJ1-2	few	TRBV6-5	TGTGCCAGCAGGGACCGGGACAGTGGCTACACCTTC	CASRDRDSGYTF
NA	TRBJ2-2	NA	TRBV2	TGTGCCAGCAGTGAACAGGGATTTAATACCGGGGAGCTGTTTTTT	CASSEQGFNTGELFF
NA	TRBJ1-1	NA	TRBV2	TGTGCCAGCAGTAGGGGTCGGCAAAGGAACACTGAAGCTTTCTTT	CASSRGRQRNTEAFF
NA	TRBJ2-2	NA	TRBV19	TGTGCCAGTAGTATTAGGAGGGGCGCAGGACGGACCGGGGAGCTGTTTTTT	CASSIRRGAGRTGELFF
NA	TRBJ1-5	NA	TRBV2	TGTGCCAGCAGTGAAATCATGGGGGCAAATCAGCCCCAGCATTTT	CASSEIMGANQPQHF
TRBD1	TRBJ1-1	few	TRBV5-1	TGCGCCAGCAGCACCTCACCGACAGGGCCGTCGTCTGAAGCTTTCTTT	CASSTSPTGPSSEAFF
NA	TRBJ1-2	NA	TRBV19	TGTGCCAGTAGCGGGTTGGACTATGGCTACACCTTC	CASSGLDYGYTF
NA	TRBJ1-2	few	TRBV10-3	TGTGCCATCAGTGAGTCAGGGGCTCACTATGGCTACACCTTC	CAISESGAHYGYTF
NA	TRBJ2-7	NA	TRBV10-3	TGTGCCATCAGTGACCGACCCGGAGAAGGCTACGAGCAGTACTTC	CAISDRPGEGYEQYF
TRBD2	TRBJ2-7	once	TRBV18	TGTGCCAGCTCACCGGAGGGACTAGCGAGAAACTACGAGCAGTACTTC	CASSPEGLARNYEQYF
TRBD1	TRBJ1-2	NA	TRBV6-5	TGTGCCAGCAGTTACTCTTCAGGGGGGCCTAACTATGGCTACACCTTC	CASSYSSGGPNYGYTF
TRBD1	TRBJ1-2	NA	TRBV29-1	TGCAGCGTTGTGGGACAGGGATTGGGCTACACCTTC	CSVVGQGLGYTF
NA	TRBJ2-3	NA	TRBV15	TGTGCCACCAGCAGAGTTTACGGGTACACAGATACGCAGTATTTT	CATSRVYGYTDTQYF
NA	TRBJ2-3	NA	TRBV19	TGTGCCAGTAGTCCCGGGGTAACAGATACGCAGTATTTT	CASSPGVTDTQYF
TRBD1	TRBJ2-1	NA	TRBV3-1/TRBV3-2	TGTGCCAGCAGCTTCGACAGGGGGCCAGCGAACCCCTACAATGAGCAGTTCTTC	CASSFDRGPANPYNEQFF